This entry is about one T cell receptor beta chain. The sample holds many counts of this clonotype. Its antigen is unknown. No much larger clonotype is one base removed from it; base qualities were not supplied. Moderately to severely active disease, a Clinical Activity Score of at least 3, a NOSPECS grade of at least 4, and a duration under 3 months were present in ophthalmopathy patients. Patients with uncontrolled infections, other autoimmune diseases, pregnancy or lactation were excluded. Diagnoses were established on the basis of clinical symptoms, serum thyroxine and TRAb, thyroid ultrasound, and orbital computed tomography. PBMCs were separated from 10 ml of fresh peripheral blood using Ficoll-Paque density gradient centrifugation. Trizol reagent was used to extract total RNA, and RNA quality was then checked on an Agilent 2100 Bioanalyzer. These data originate in a study of T cells in Graves' hyperthyroidism and ophthalmopathy (dated by TCRdb to about 2019). The study in broad terms: Peripheral blood was sampled at the time of initial diagnosis, prior to any treatment. A discovery cohort of about 96 patients, fewer than 50 with Graves' ophthalmopathy and 55 to 65 with stable Graves' hyperthyroidism, was used to find distinguishing TCR V-J signatures. Prospective prediction of ophthalmopathy was tested in an independent validation cohort of 18 hyperthyroidism patients and 17 patients who later progressed to ophthalmopathy. The approximately 98 discovery patients were randomly divided into training and test sets at a 7:3 ratio. Thyroid tissue and blood T-cell repertoires from six Graves' hyperthyroidism patients were also compared in the study. Following sampling, methimazole starting at 30 mg daily was given to hyperthyroidism patients, and high-dose intravenous methylprednisolone was given to ophthalmopathy patients. According to the paper, TCR Vbeta CDR3 sequencing was carried out on about 140 peripheral blood samples, which came from under 50 ophthalmopathy, around 74 hyperthyroidism and roughly 17 progressor patients. Findings and caveats that apply to the study as a whole: Most expanded thyroid clonotypes (frequency above 0.001) were also detected in blood, a finding suggesting that blood repertoires may reflect thyroid immune responses. Ophthalmopathy was separated from stable hyperthyroidism by a 13 V-J signature model, with about 86% sensitivity and approximately 81% specificity obtained in cross-validation and 80%/75% obtained in testing. In validation, progression to ophthalmopathy was predicted by the model with 55% to 71% sensitivity and roughly 76% specificity, a median of approximately 6.5 months before onset. Sample size was not statistically predetermined, and blinding of investigators to group allocation was not performed.

The TCR beta CDR3 regions were amplified from RNA transcripts. The TCR CDR3 was subjected to a first round of RT-PCR using the HTBI primer set and the Qiagen OneStep RT-PCR kit. Libraries were constructed in a second round of multiplex PCR, after which size selection and purification were performed. Paired-end sequencing of the libraries was performed with 100 bp reads on an Illumina HiSeq2000. In the authors' own workflow: SOAPnuke was used to process the raw data, removing reads that contained adapters or uncalled bases, had a mean Phred below 15, or lacked an exact match to the constant primer or identifier. High-quality paired reads were merged using COPE v1.2.5, and each unique nucleotide sequence was defined as a clonotype. MiTCR v1.1 was used to align the clonotypes against IMGT TRBV, TRBD and TRBJ reference segments. Only V-J combinations with frequency above 0.0001, covering 99% to 99.2% of repertoires, were analysed. The TCS score was defined as F50 (clonal expansion) divided by E x V (chaos), with BLOSUM62-based TCRdist calculated between CDR3 peptides within each V-J. Welch's t-statistics and random forest reduced fewer than 600 V-J features to 10 to 15, which were used in a naive Bayes classifier (R e1071). TCRdb reworked the public reads: Q25 trimming with fastp, MiXCR clone assembly, productive beta chains retained. For every CDR3 protein sequence, its rows merge into one entry that carries the most common genes and DNA. TCRdb, rather than the study authors, made the V and J calls. The sample includes 500,000 to 650,000 distinct CDR3 sequences, with around 20% observed a single time. The ten biggest clones cover over 45% of the sample.

This receptor was taken from a man aged 40-49 years with Graves' ophthalmopathy. Input material: blood.

The DNA reads as follows: TGTGCCAGCAGCTTAGCACGTTCTAGGGCAGAGACCCAGTACTTC. It is translated as CASSLARSRAETQYF. The chain uses TRBV7-8 and TRBJ2-5, with the D gene not clear enough to name. V is cut by 0 bases and J by 4 bases, and the space between the germline ends is 12 bases. The germline V gene provides CDR1 SGHVS and CDR2 FQNEAQ. From its cysteine to its phenylalanine, the CDR3 spans 15 amino acids. The DNA shown is the 45-base CDR3, in frame from base 1.